These 21 T cell receptor beta chains were all obtained from the same sample, sequenced in a study of long-term antiretroviral therapy in people with HIV. The assay used was immunoSEQ (version v3.0), run at survey level. Some clones are missing from TCRdb's copy, which holds only in-frame ones; the method was immunoSEQ multiplex PCR. The table lists about 25,000 clones, under 85% of them singletons. Specimen: unsorted PBMCs, collected 2.1 years after starting antiretroviral therapy. These receptors all come from a man in his thirties or forties with HIV.

V gene TRBV30 combines with J gene TRBJ1-5; tentative D call: TRBD1 (6 bases). Germline CDR1 is GTSNPN and CDR2 is SVGIG (reference sequence). V was pared by 2 bases and J by 5 bases, with 16 bases between. The CDR3 runs to 15 residues. This chain's CDR3 is CAWSKGGSGYQPQHF. The DNA for the CDR3 is TGTGCCTGGAGTAAGGGGGGTTCAGGCTATCAGCCCCAGCATTTT.

This rearrangement joins TRBV30 to TRBJ1-3, with D perhaps matching TRBD1 (6 bases). Trimming took 5 bases from V and 6 from J, leaving 17 bases between them. Germline CDR1 is GTSNPN and CDR2 is SVGIG (reference sequence). CDR3 length equals 14 residues. The CDR3 DNA sequence: TGTGCCTGGGGGGGGCAGGGGCTGAAAAACACCATATATTTT. Residues: CAWGGQGLKNTIYF.

Remarks on this clone: The junction departs from the called germline gene at one end, perhaps through a read error. The chain joins TRBV27 to TRBJ2-7, with 12 bases matching TRBD2. The germline gives CDR1 MNHEY, CDR2 SMNVEV (reference sequence). The CDR3 is 19 residues long. The CDR3 DNA sequence: TGTGCCAGCAGTCCCTCCCCCGGGACTAGCGGGTATTCCTCCCACGAGCAGTACTTC. This sequence encodes CASSPSPGTSGYSSHEQYF.

The chain has TRBV2 and TRBJ2-7; no reliable D call. Germline loops: CDR1 SNHLY, CDR2 FYNNEI. This CDR3 region has 12 residues. The V and J ends lost 11 bases and 4 bases respectively, with 15 bases between them. In DNA form, the CDR3 reads TGTGCCGTATCGGTGAGCGCATACGAGCAGTACTTC. Its protein is CAVSVSAYEQYF.

The rearrangement uses TRBV29-1 and TRBJ1-2, with D maybe TRBD1 (5 bases). V lost 3 bases and J 6 bases, leaving 17 bases between the germline ends. The CDR3 sequence is 14 residues long. The V gene's germline CDR1 is SQVTM and CDR2 ANQGSEA. The CDR3 spells CSVDRSGFGDGYTF. The CDR3 DNA reads as TGCAGCGTTGATCGGTCAGGGTTCGGAGATGGCTACACCTTC. Based on the CDR3 plus reference TRBV29-1 and TRBJ1-2, the full variable domain is SAVISQKPSRDICQRGTSLTIQCQVDSQVTMMFWYRQQPGQSLTLIATANQGSEATYESGFVIDKFPISRPNLTFSTLTVSNMSPEDSSIYLCSVDRSGFGDGYTFGSGTRLTVV.

The V call is TRBV19, the J call TRBJ2-1; D is tentatively TRBD1 or TRBD2 (5 bases each). The germline V gene encodes CDR1 LNHDA and CDR2 SQIVND (reference sequence). Trimming took 6 bases from V and 5 from J, leaving 14 bases between them. This CDR3 contains 14 residues. The CDR3 loop is CASSRRDDNNEQFF. The CDR3 region has the DNA TGTGCCAGTAGCCGTCGGGACGACAACAATGAGCAGTTCTTC.

The chain links TRBV5-4 to TRBJ1-1; D unclear. The CDR3 runs 15 residues. With 1 base removed from V and 0 bases from J, the gap between germline ends came to 10 bases. The germline V gene encodes CDR1 SGHNT and CDR2 YYREEE (reference sequence). CDR3 DNA sequence: TGTGCCAGCAGCTTGTTGGCAGGAATGAACACTGAAGCTTTCTTT. Its translation: CASSLLAGMNTEAFF.

This sequence joins TRBV4-3 and TRBJ2-7; no clear D gene. Germline CDR1 and CDR2: LGHNA and YSLEER. CDR3 length: 15 residues. V was cut by 3 bases and J by 4 bases, with 16 bases left in between. The CDR3: CASSQGTWEAYEQYF. The CDR3 DNA reads as TGCGCCAGCAGCCAGGGAACTTGGGAAGCGTACGAGCAGTACTTC.

The chain has TRBV5-6 and TRBJ2-1, with D perhaps TRBD1 or TRBD2 (6 bases each). The CDR3 spans 15 residues. The germline CDR1 and CDR2 sequences are SGHDT and YYEEEE. Trimming cost V 5 bases and J 6 bases, with 18 bases left between them. In DNA, the CDR3 is TGTGCCAGCAGGCCAGTCGGGGGCCGGTCCAATGAGCAGTTCTTC. This sequence encodes CASRPVGGRSNEQFF.

The V and J genes are TRBV9 and TRBJ2-2; D is ambiguous. From germline, CDR1 is SGDLS and CDR2 YYNGEE. The CDR3 loop spans 14 amino acids. Trimming cost V 0 bases and J 2 bases, with 5 bases left between them. CDR3 bases: TGTGCCAGCAGCGTAGGGGGAAACACCGGGGAGCTGTTTTTT. This encodes CASSVGGNTGELFF.

The rearrangement uses TRBV15 and TRBJ1-1, with D tentatively TRBD1 (5 bases). From germline, CDR1 is LNHNV and CDR2 YYDKDF (reference sequence). V was clipped by 4 bases and J by 5 bases, with 14 bases between them. The CDR3 consists of 14 residues. The CDR3 loop reads CATSTLAGGTEAFF. The CDR3 DNA reads TGTGCCACCAGCACCTTAGCGGGGGGAACTGAAGCTTTCTTT. Supplemented by reference TRBV15 and TRBJ1-1, the full variable domain reads DAMVIQNPRYQVTQFGKPVTLSCSQTLNHNVMYWYQQKSSQAPKLLFHYYDKDFNNEADTPDNFQSRRPNTSFCFLDIRSPGLGDTAMYLCATSTLAGGTEAFFGQGTRLTVV.

This chain connects TRBV6-1 to TRBJ2-7; D is perhaps TRBD1 or TRBD2 (5 bases each). Germline loops: CDR1 MNHNS, CDR2 SASEGT. The ends were cut back, 0 bases at V and 3 bases at J, with 24 bases in the middle. This CDR3 is 19 amino acids long. The CDR3 protein is CASSEAPPGDRLPSYEQYF. CDR3 nucleotides: TGTGCCAGCAGTGAAGCCCCACCCGGGGACCGACTCCCGAGCTACGAGCAGTACTTC.

The chain carries TRBV10-3 and TRBJ2-3, with 9 bases identical to TRBD1. From germline, CDR1 is ENHRY and CDR2 SYGVKD. Germline trimming cut 5 bases from V and 4 bases from J; bases unmatched to any gene: 4. The CDR3 runs to 14 residues. The CDR3 is CAISPGQGPDTQYF. The CDR3 coding sequence is TGTGCCATCAGTCCGGGACAGGGCCCAGATACGCAGTATTTT.

The rearrangement links TRBV19 to TRBJ2-1; D uncertain. The germline V and J ends were trimmed by 3 bases and 11 bases, with 23 bases remaining between them. This CDR3 has 16 amino acids. CDR1 and CDR2 from the germline V gene are LNHDA and SQIVND (reference sequence). DNA for the CDR3: TGTGCCAGTAGTATTGTGGCTGGGGATAGCTCAACTCAGCAGTTCTTC. Protein sequence: CASSIVAGDSSTQQFF. Full variable domain (rest looked up from reference TRBV19 and TRBJ2-1): DGGITQSPKYLFRKEGQNVTLSCEQNLNHDAMYWYRQDPGQGLRLIYYSQIVNDFQKGDIAEGYSVSREKKESFPLTVTSAQKNPTAFYLCASSIVAGDSSTQQFFGPGTRLTVL.

The rearrangement uses TRBV6-5 and TRBJ2-7; 8 positions match TRBD1. Unmatched junction bases numbered 7, after V lost 2 bases and J lost 1 base. This CDR3 comprises 16 residues. The germline V gene encodes CDR1 MNHEY and CDR2 SVGAGI. The CDR3 DNA follows: TGTGCCAGCAGTTACCCTAGGACAGGGTTATCCTACGAGCAGTACTTC. Encoded protein: CASSYPRTGLSYEQYF.

The V call is TRBV30, the J call TRBJ1-5; a weak D match, TRBD1 (5 bases). The CDR3 runs 15 residues. Germline V gene sequence: CDR1 GTSNPN, CDR2 SVGIG (reference sequence). V was shortened by 3 bases and J by 7 bases, with 19 bases between the two germline ends. CDR3 amino acids: CAWRGGQGGWQPQHF. The CDR3 DNA reads TGTGCCTGGAGAGGCGGCCAGGGAGGATGGCAGCCCCAGCATTTT.

The V gene is TRBV7-2, the J gene TRBJ2-1; possible D gene TRBD2, 7 bases. Trimming stripped 6 bases from V and 7 bases from J, with 13 bases between. The length of the CDR3 is 13 residues. The germline gives CDR1 SGHTA, CDR2 FQGNSA. CDR3 DNA sequence: TGTGCCAGCAGTAGGGGGGGGCTTAATGAGCAGTTCTTC. It yields the protein CASSRGGLNEQFF.

The chain employs TRBV27 and TRBJ1-6; D might be TRBD1 (6 bases). CDR3 length: 14 residues. V was clipped by 9 bases and J by 10 bases, with 19 bases between them. CDR1 is MNHEY, CDR2 SMNVEV, per germline (reference sequence). CDR3 in amino acids: CASAPGQIRSPLHF. The CDR3 bases are TGTGCCAGTGCCCCTGGACAGATTAGGTCACCCCTCCACTTT.

The chain joins TRBV5-6 to TRBJ1-2, with D possibly TRBD1 on 6 matching bases. This CDR3 region has 12 residues. V was cut by 0 bases and J by 8 bases, with 8 bases left in between. CDR1 and CDR2 (germline): SGHDT, YYEEEE. In nucleotides, the CDR3 is TGTGCCAGCAGCTTGGCGACAGGAGGCTACACCTTC. This translates into CASSLATGGYTF.

The V call is TRBV5-1, the J call TRBJ2-1; D may match TRBD1 or TRBD2 (5 bases each). This CDR3 spans 15 amino acids. Trimming removed 0 bases from V and 0 bases from J, with 7 bases in between. Per germline, CDR1 SGHRS and CDR2 YFSETQ. CDR3 DNA: TGCGCCAGCAGCTTGGAGGGGAGCTCCTACAATGAGCAGTTCTTC. This translates into CASSLEGSSYNEQFF. Filled out from reference TRBV5-1 and TRBJ2-1, the complete variable domain reads KAGVTQTPRYLIKTRGQQVTLSCSPISGHRSVSWYQQTPGQGLQFLFEYFSETQRNKGNFPGRFSGRQFSNSRSEMNVSTLELGDSALYLCASSLEGSSYNEQFFGPGTRLTVL.

This chain connects TRBV30 to TRBJ1-3; 9 nucleotides agree with TRBD1. J was trimmed by 4 bases and V by 3 bases; bases with no gene match: 1. The CDR3 is 13 residues long. Germline V CDR1 and CDR2: GTSNPN, SVGIG (reference sequence). The CDR3 DNA follows: TGTGCCTGGAGCGGGACAGGGGGAAACACCATATATTTT. Translated: CAWSGTGGNTIYF.